This T cell receptor beta chain appears in the sequencing data of a study of T cell changes during pregnancy in multiple sclerosis (dated by TCRdb to about 2019). A note on the overall study: Changes in the T cell repertoire over the course of pregnancy were examined in this study in women with multiple sclerosis.

Libraries came from the immunoSEQ multiplex PCR assay. TCRdb retrieved this table from immuneACCESS and kept in-frame rearrangements only. Not all clones are present; in checked studies, unresolved V genes account for under half, and no reason is known for the remainder. In all, the sample holds roughly 49,000 clones, and almost 95% of those were seen once. Approximately 0.41% of the sample comes from the top ten. Unmatched junction bases come to 2, with V trimmed by 6 bases and J by 2 bases. Reading the germline V gene gives CDR1 KGHSH and CDR2 LQKENI. The CDR3, from cysteine to phenylalanine, totals 13 residues. Just CDR3 DNA is preserved here, 39 bases in frame from base 1. On this clone itself: Its antigen remains undetermined. The input lacks base qualities; no much larger clone sits a single base away.

The specimen was CD4+ T cells from peripheral blood mononuclear cells, collected in the second trimester of pregnancy. The receptor comes from a female donor in good health, enrolled as a control in a pregnancy study. In this chain, TRBV18 is recombined with TRBJ1-1; 8 middle bases align to TRBD1. In nucleotides, the sequence is TGTGCCAGCTCTGACAGGGGTAACACTGAAGCTTTCTTT. The translation is CASSDRGNTEAFF.